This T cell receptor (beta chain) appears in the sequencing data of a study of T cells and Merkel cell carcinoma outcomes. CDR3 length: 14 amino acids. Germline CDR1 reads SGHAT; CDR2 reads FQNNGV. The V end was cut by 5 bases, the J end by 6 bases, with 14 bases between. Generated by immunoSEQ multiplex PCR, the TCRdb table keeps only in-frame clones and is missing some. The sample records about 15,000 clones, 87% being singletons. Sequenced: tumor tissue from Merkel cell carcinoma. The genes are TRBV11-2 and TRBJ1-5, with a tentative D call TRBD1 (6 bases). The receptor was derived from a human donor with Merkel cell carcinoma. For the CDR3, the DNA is TGTGCCAGCAGCGCCTCAACAGGGAGTCAGCCCCAGCATTTT. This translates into CASSASTGSQPQHF.